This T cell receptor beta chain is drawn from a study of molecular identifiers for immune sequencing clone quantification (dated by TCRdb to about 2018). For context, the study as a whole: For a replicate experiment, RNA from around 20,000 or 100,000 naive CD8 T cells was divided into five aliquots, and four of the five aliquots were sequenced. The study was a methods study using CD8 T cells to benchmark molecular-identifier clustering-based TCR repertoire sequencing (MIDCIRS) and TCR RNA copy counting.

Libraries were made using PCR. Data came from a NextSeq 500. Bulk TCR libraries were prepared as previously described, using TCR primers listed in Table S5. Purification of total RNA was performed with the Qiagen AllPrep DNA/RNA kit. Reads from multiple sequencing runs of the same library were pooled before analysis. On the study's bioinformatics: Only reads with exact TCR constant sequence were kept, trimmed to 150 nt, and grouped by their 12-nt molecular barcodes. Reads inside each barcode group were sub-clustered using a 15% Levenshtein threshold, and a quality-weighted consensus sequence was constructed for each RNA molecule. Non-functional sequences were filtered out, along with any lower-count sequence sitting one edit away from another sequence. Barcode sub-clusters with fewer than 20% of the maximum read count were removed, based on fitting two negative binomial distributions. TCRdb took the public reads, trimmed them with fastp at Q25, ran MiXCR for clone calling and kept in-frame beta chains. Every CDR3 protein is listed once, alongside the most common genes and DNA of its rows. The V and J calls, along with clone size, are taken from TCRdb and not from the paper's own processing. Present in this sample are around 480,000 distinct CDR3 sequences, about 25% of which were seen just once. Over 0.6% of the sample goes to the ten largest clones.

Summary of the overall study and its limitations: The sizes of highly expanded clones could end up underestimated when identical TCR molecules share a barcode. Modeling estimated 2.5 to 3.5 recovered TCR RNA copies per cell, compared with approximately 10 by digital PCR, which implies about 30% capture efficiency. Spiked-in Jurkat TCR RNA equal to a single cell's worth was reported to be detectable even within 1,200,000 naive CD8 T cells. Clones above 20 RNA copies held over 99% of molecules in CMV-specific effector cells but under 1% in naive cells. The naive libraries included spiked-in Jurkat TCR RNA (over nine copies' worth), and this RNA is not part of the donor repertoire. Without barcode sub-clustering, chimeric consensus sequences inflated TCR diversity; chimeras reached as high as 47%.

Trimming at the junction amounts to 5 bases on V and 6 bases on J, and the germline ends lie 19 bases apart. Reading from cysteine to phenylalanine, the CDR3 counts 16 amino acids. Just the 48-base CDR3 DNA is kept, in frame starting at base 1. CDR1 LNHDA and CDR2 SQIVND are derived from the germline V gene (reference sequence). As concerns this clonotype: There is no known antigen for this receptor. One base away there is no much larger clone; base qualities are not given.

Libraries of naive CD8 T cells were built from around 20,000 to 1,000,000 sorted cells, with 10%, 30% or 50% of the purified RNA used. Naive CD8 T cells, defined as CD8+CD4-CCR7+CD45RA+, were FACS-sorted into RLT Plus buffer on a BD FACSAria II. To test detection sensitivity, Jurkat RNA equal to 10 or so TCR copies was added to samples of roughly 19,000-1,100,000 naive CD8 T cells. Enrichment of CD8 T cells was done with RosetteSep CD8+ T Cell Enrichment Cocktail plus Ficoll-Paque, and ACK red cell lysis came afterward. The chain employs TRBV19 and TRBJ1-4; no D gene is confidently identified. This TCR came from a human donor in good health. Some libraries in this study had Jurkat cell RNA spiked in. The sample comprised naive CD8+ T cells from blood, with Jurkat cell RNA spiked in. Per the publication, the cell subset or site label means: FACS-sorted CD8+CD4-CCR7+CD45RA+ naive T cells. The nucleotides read TGTGCCAGTAGTCCAGCGCTGGGAGGGCCAGATGAAAAACTGTTTTTT. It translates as CASSPALGGPDEKLFF.